These 13 T cell receptor beta chains came from one sample sequenced in a study of blood T cell repertoires in COVID-19. Libraries were prepared by immunoSEQ multiplex PCR; TCRdb keeps only in-frame clonotypes and omits some of them. The table lists about 260,000 clones, about 87% of them singletons. The specimen was PBMCs or T cells enriched from blood (not recorded which). All receptors come from a woman in her 40s who had been exposed to COVID-19.

CDR3 nucleotides: TGCGCCAGCAGCCAAGTCCCAGGGGGGAATTCACCCCTCCACTTT. Its protein product is CASSQVPGGNSPLHF. The chain couples TRBV4-1 to TRBJ1-6; TRBD1 aligns across 7 bases. The junction had 4 bases not matched to a gene; V was cut back by 1 base and J by 7 bases. This CDR3 is built from 15 residues. Germline V CDR1 and CDR2: MGHRA, YSYEKL.

The rearrangement uses TRBV2 and TRBJ2-5; the match to TRBD2 covers 7 bases. Germline lookup yields CDR1 SNHLY and CDR2 FYNNEI. CDR3 length: 14 amino acids. V lost 1 base to trimming and J lost 4 bases; unmatched junction nucleotides: 3. The CDR3 bases are TGTGCCAGCAGTGAAGGCGCTAGCGGAGAGACCCAGTACTTC. Translating gives CASSEGASGETQYF.

This chain connects TRBV2 to TRBJ1-5; D remains unclear. CDR3 size: 15 residues. V lost 6 bases and J lost 3, with 15 bases in between. Germline loops: CDR1 SNHLY, CDR2 FYNNEI. CDR3 coding DNA: TGTGCCAGCAGGAGGCCGGCTGGAGACAATCAGCCCCAGCATTTT. Amino acid sequence: CASRRPAGDNQPQHF.

The chain recombines TRBV10-3 with TRBJ2-2; a weak D match, TRBD2 (6 bases). Germline V gene sequence: CDR1 ENHRY, CDR2 SYGVKD. This CDR3 region has 19 residues. V was clipped by 3 bases and J by 4 bases, with 24 bases between them. For the CDR3, the DNA is TGTGCCATCAGTGATCAGGGTGGAGGGTTCCGTTCGGGCACCGGGGAGCTGTTTTTT. It translates to CAISDQGGGFRSGTGELFF.

The chain is built from TRBV6-5 and TRBJ1-5; D is undetermined. This CDR3 contains 13 residues. Between the trimmed V and J ends, which lost 0 bases and 7 bases, there was a span of 7 bases. Germline lookup yields CDR1 MNHEY and CDR2 SVGAGI. Here the CDR3 DNA reads TGTGCCAGCAGTTACTCCCCGGGGCAGCCCCAGCATTTT. It translates to CASSYSPGQPQHF.

The rearrangement links TRBV7-8 to TRBJ1-2; possible D gene TRBD1, 5 bases. The CDR3 totals 14 residues. V shed 2 bases and J shed 8 bases, with 15 bases lying between them. In germline, CDR1 is SGHVS, CDR2 FQNEAQ. The CDR3 nucleotides read TGTGCCAGCAGCTTATCCCAGGGCGTTGGAGGCTACACCTTC. It codes for CASSLSQGVGGYTF. The complete variable domain, with remaining parts taken from reference TRBV7-8 and TRBJ1-2, reads GAGVSQSPRYKVAKRGQDVALRCDPISGHVSLFWYQQALGQGPEFLTYFQNEAQLDKSGLPSDRFFAERPEGSVSTLKIQRTQQEDSAVYLCASSLSQGVGGYTFGSGTRLTVV.

The chain is built from TRBV5-5 and TRBJ1-1; no firm D call. CDR3 length: 12 amino acids. Trimming shortened V by 4 bases and J by 11 bases, and 15 bases separated the two germline ends. CDR1 and CDR2 (germline): SGHKS, YYEKEE (reference sequence). CDR3 residues: CASSLTSGGAFF. Written as DNA, the CDR3 is TGTGCCAGCAGCCTTACATCGGGTGGTGCTTTCTTT.

The V and J genes are TRBV7-2 and TRBJ1-3; maybe TRBD1 (5 bases). V was clipped by 1 base and J by 6 bases, with 7 bases between them. The CDR3 has 13 residues. From germline, CDR1 is SGHTA and CDR2 FQGNSA. The CDR3, as DNA: TGTGCCAGCAGCTTAGACAGGCAAAACACCATATATTTT. This codes for CASSLDRQNTIYF. Full variable domain (outside the CDR3, taken from reference TRBV7-2 and TRBJ1-3): GAGVSQSPSNKVTEKGKDVELRCDPISGHTALYWYRQSLGQGLEFLIYFQGNSAPDKSGLPSDRFSAERTGGSVSTLTIQRTQQEDSAVYLCASSLDRQNTIYFGEGSWLTVV.

This rearrangement joins TRBV21-1 to TRBJ2-7; the D call of TRBD1 is as the table states it, not checked on the DNA. TRBV21-1 is listed as a pseudogene. The CDR3 consists of 14 residues. CDR3 in DNA: TGTGCCAGCAGCACGCAGGGGCATTCCTACGAGCAGTACGTC. Translation: CASSTQGHSYEQYV.

The chain combines TRBV7-2 with TRBJ2-5; tentative D call: TRBD1 (6 bases). With 3 bases removed from V and 3 bases from J, the gap between germline ends came to 17 bases. Germline values: CDR1 SGHTA, CDR2 FQGNSA. CDR3 length: 16 amino acids. CDR3 sequence (DNA): TGTGCCAGCAGCTTTTCTCACAGGGTCATGAAAGAGACCCAGTACTTC. This sequence encodes CASSFSHRVMKETQYF.

The CDR3 DNA sequence: TGCAGCGTTGAACTCGGGGGGCGGTCGACTGAAGCTTTCTTT. Its translation is CSVELGGRSTEAFF. J is TRBJ1-1 and V is TRBV29-1; maybe TRBD1 (6 bases). CDR3 size: 14 residues. Germline assignment: CDR1 SQVTM and CDR2 ANQGSEA. Trimming stripped 2 bases from V and 5 bases from J, with 15 bases between. Full variable domain (rest looked up from reference TRBV29-1 and TRBJ1-1): SAVISQKPSRDICQRGTSLTIQCQVDSQVTMMFWYRQQPGQSLTLIATANQGSEATYESGFVIDKFPISRPNLTFSTLTVSNMSPEDSSIYLCSVELGGRSTEAFFGQGTRLTVV.

The chain recombines TRBV6-5 with TRBJ1-1; D is ambiguous. CDR1 is MNHEY and CDR2 is SVGAGI in the germline V gene. The CDR3 is made up of 16 amino acids. The ends were cut back, 2 bases at V and 5 bases at J, with 18 bases in the middle. CDR3 nucleotides: TGTGCCAGCAGTTACCTGGAGACCGGTGGGAGGACTGAAGCTTTCTTT. Amino acid sequence: CASSYLETGGRTEAFF.

A remark on this clone: A junction boundary mismatches the germline segment, possibly from a read error. The V and J genes are TRBV5-1 and TRBJ2-4; TRBD1 matches at 7 bases. CDR1 SGHRS and CDR2 YFSETQ come from the germline V gene. There are 15 residues in the CDR3. The chain's CDR3 is CASATSGTEKNIQYF. CDR3 nucleotides: TGTGCCAGCGCTACCTCCGGGACAGAAAAAAACATTCAGTACTTC.